The T cell receptor (beta chain) under discussion was sequenced for a study of T cell repertoires in cytomegalovirus infection. Across the whole study: Recently identified HLA-C-restricted CMV epitopes were used, and well-studied HLA-B-restricted CMV epitopes were used as well. An indication of both CMV infection and matching HLA type came from public TCR beta signatures. Regarding the study as a whole: CMV-specific TCR beta clonotypes restricted by HLA-C dominated the ex vivo response. Cumulated frequencies of public TCR beta families served to identify carriers of CMV plus the relevant HLA.

In TCRdb, the reads were re-called with MiXCR into one record per CDR3 protein. The data show about 920,000 distinct CDR3 sequences, with around 30% seen just once and over 13% held by the top ten. Concerning this clonotype itself: What it binds is unknown.

J gave up 2 bases and V 5 bases, and 7 bases lay outside the gene matches. Germline CDR1 reads DFQATT; CDR2 reads SNEGSKA (reference sequence). This CDR3 comprises 15 residues. V usage is TRBV20-1 and J usage is TRBJ2-7, with TRBD2 matching over 12 bases. The sequencing here drew on cultured CD8+ T cells from PBMCs, taken from culture after CMV antigen stimulation. The TCR was taken from a human donor in good health (CMV status not recorded). Some clones in this sample may be carry-over from other donors' samples. The CDR3 loop reads CSARELAGGTYEQYF. CDR3 DNA sequence: TGCAGTGCTCGGGAACTAGCGGGGGGAACCTACGAGCAGTACTTC.